A single sample gave rise to the 32 T cell receptor beta chains below, sequenced in a study of CD8 T cells in Susac syndrome. The RNA, roughly 0.5 to 1 ug, was put through reverse transcription using random hexamers. TCRdb independently ran MiXCR on the immunoSEQ multiplex PCR reads; one entry per CDR3 protein. This sample has 130,000 or so distinct CDR3 sequences, with about 95% found just once. The specimen sequenced was CD4+ T cells from PBMCs. Receptors originate from a human donor with multiple sclerosis.

This chain connects TRBV15 to TRBJ2-7, with D perhaps matching TRBD1 or TRBD2 (5 bases each). Looked up from germline, CDR1 is LNHNV and CDR2 is YYDKDF (reference sequence). Trimming shortened V by 1 base and J by 4 bases, and 8 bases separated the two germline ends. The CDR3 totals 13 residues. Here the CDR3 DNA reads TGTGCCACCAGCAGAGGGGGGTTTTACGAGCAGTACTTC. This translates into CATSRGGFYEQYF.

The V call is TRBV4-1, the J call TRBJ2-1; 7 bases are a match to TRBD2. The V segment lost 1 base and the J segment 7 bases; nucleotides outside the gene matches: 7. Germline CDR1 and CDR2: MGHRA and YSYEKL. The CDR3 runs to 15 residues. CDR3 coding DNA: TGCGCCAGCAGCCAAGCCGGGACTACCGGGAATGAGCAGTTCTTC. Its protein product is CASSQAGTTGNEQFF.

The chain is built from TRBV9 and TRBJ2-3; possibly TRBD1 or TRBD2 for D (5 bases each). The V gene lost 7 bases and the J gene lost 5 bases, with 17 bases spanning the gap. This CDR3 is built from 14 residues. Germline V gives CDR1 SGDLS, CDR2 YYNGEE. The CDR3 spells CASARGPRVDTQYF. In DNA form, the CDR3 reads TGTGCCAGCGCGAGGGGCCCTCGGGTAGATACGCAGTATTTT.

This chain joins TRBV19 and TRBJ1-5; TRBD1 aligns across 9 bases. V was clipped by 6 bases and J by 2 bases; unmatched bases: 5. Germline V gene sequence: CDR1 LNHDA, CDR2 SQIVND (reference sequence). CDR3 length: 15 residues. The CDR3 coding sequence is TGTGCCAGTAGGGAGGACAGGGGAGGCAATCAGCCCCAGCATTTT. Translated, it gives CASREDRGGNQPQHF.

In its sample, this clonotype was seen once. This sequence joins TRBV14 and TRBJ1-2; TRBD1 aligns across 9 bases. This CDR3 comprises 15 residues. CDR1 is SGHDN and CDR2 is FVKESK in the germline V gene. Trimming removed 0 bases from V and 4 bases from J; junction bases left unmatched: 3. Written as DNA, the CDR3 is TGTGCCAGCAGCCAAGATTTGGACAGGGGCTATGGCTACACCTTC. Its protein product is CASSQDLDRGYGYTF.

The gene calls are TRBV20-1 and TRBJ1-2, with TRBD1 matching over 10 bases. The trim removed 6 bases at V and 7 bases at J, leaving 14 bases unmatched. Per the germline V gene, CDR1 is DFQATT and CDR2 is SNEGSKA (reference sequence). The CDR3 length is 15 residues. CDR3 DNA sequence: TGCAGTGCCTCCGTCCCGGGACAGGGGCTTGGTGGCTACACCTTC. Translation gives CSASVPGQGLGGYTF.

In nucleotides, the CDR3 is TGTGCCAGCAGCAGACAGGGGTTGACTACCTACGAGCAGTACTTC. It is translated as CASSRQGLTTYEQYF. This chain joins TRBV14 and TRBJ2-7, with TRBD1 matching 8 bases. The V segment lost 5 bases and the J segment 2 bases; nucleotides outside the gene matches: 8. The germline V gene encodes CDR1 SGHDN and CDR2 FVKESK. The length of the CDR3 is 15 residues.

The J gene is TRBJ1-1, the V gene TRBV30, with D perhaps matching TRBD1 (5 bases). The CDR3 loop spans 16 amino acids. Germline V gene sequence: CDR1 GTSNPN, CDR2 SVGIG (reference sequence). V dropped 1 base and J dropped 1 base, with 16 bases sitting between them. Here the CDR3 reads CAWSASRGEGNTEAFF. The DNA of the CDR3 is TGTGCCTGGAGTGCCAGCCGGGGGGAAGGGAACACTGAAGCTTTCTTT. The full variable domain, in which reference TRBV30 and TRBJ1-1 provide the parts outside the CDR3, is SQTIHQWPATLVQPVGSPLSLECTVEGTSNPNLYWYRQAAGRGLQLLFYSVGIGQISSEVPQNLSASRPQDRQFILSSKKLLLSDSGFYLCAWSASRGEGNTEAFFGQGTRLTVV.

This clonotype appeared once. This rearrangement joins TRBV20-1 to TRBJ1-2, with a weak D call TRBD1 (5 bases). The V end was cut by 0 bases, the J end by 14 bases, with 19 bases between. CDR1 is DFQATT and CDR2 is SNEGSKA in the germline V gene (reference sequence). The CDR3 totals 13 residues. The CDR3 sequence: CSARERGRYHGTF. Here the CDR3 DNA reads TGCAGTGCTAGAGAGAGGGGAAGGTACCACGGGACCTTC.

This clonotype is a singleton in its sample. V usage is TRBV18 and J usage is TRBJ1-5; D ambiguous. There are 13 residues in the CDR3. Germline lookup yields CDR1 KGHSH and CDR2 LQKENI. The V end lost 3 bases, the J end lost 7 bases, and 10 bases lay between the germline ends. The CDR3 loop is CASSPSREQPQHF. The DNA for the CDR3 is TGTGCCAGCTCACCCAGCCGTGAGCAGCCCCAGCATTTT.

The V call is TRBV14, the J call TRBJ2-7; possibly TRBD1 or TRBD2 for D (5 bases each). Trimming removed 3 bases at V and 1 base at J, with 10 bases between. The CDR3 is 14 residues long. Germline V gene data show CDR1 as SGHDN and CDR2 as FVKESK. The CDR3 DNA sequence: TGTGCCAGCAGCCAGGGACGTGCTTCCTACGAGCAGTACTTC. It codes for CASSQGRASYEQYF. The full variable domain, completed using reference TRBV14 and TRBJ2-7, is EAGVTQFPSHSVIEKGQTVTLRCDPISGHDNLYWYRRVMGKEIKFLLHFVKESKQDESGMPNNRFLAERTGGTYSTLKVQPAELEDSGVYFCASSQGRASYEQYFGPGTRLTVT.

The J gene is TRBJ1-2, the V gene TRBV28, with a tentative D call TRBD1 (6 bases). This CDR3 has 16 amino acids. The germline gives CDR1 MDHEN, CDR2 SYDVKM. Between the trimmed V and J ends, which lost 5 bases and 5 bases, there was a span of 21 bases. CDR3 bases: TGTGCCAGCAGTATGAGGGGGACACAACTCCTATATGGCTACACCTTC. This translates into CASSMRGTQLLYGYTF.

V usage is TRBV15 and J usage is TRBJ2-7; D is ambiguous. In germline, CDR1 is LNHNV, CDR2 YYDKDF (reference sequence). The V end was cut by 0 bases, the J end by 1 base, with 10 bases between. The length of the CDR3 is 15 residues. CDR3 DNA: TGTGCCACCAGCAGAGATAGGTCCCGGTCCTACGAGCAGTACTTC. This encodes CATSRDRSRSYEQYF.

This chain uses TRBV6-5 with TRBJ1-6; 9 nucleotides agree with TRBD1. V gave up 5 bases and J gave up 14 bases; unmatched junction bases: 4. Germline lookup yields CDR1 MNHEY and CDR2 SVGAGI. The CDR3 length is 12 residues. The CDR3 sequence is CASSLQGATLHF. In nucleotides, the CDR3 is TGTGCCAGCAGTCTACAGGGGGCGACCCTCCACTTT.

This clonotype has a single count. This chain joins TRBV28 and TRBJ2-5; perhaps TRBD1 as D (5 bases). CDR1 is MDHEN, CDR2 SYDVKM, per germline. V gave up 5 bases and J gave up 1 base, with 14 bases separating them. This CDR3 comprises 15 residues. The CDR3 coding sequence is TGTGCCAGCAGTGAACCAGGGTGGTCCCAAGAGACCCAGTACTTC. The encoded protein is CASSEPGWSQETQYF.

This sequence joins TRBV7-9 and TRBJ1-6; D is unclear. With 0 bases removed from V and 1 base from J, the gap between germline ends came to 10 bases. The CDR3 spans 17 residues. CDR1 is SEHNR, CDR2 FQNEAQ, per germline (reference sequence). CDR3 sequence: CASSLAHGVSYNSPLHF. CDR3 coding DNA: TGTGCCAGCAGCTTAGCGCATGGCGTTTCCTATAATTCACCCCTCCACTTT.

The genes are TRBV4-1 and TRBJ2-6; 8 bases align to TRBD1. The CDR3 runs to 16 residues. Per the germline V gene, CDR1 is MGHRA and CDR2 is YSYEKL. The V and J ends lost 0 bases and 4 bases, in that order; junction bases with no gene match: 2. The CDR3 DNA sequence: TGCGCCAGCAGCCAAGAGCAGGGGGCGGGGGCCAACGTCCTGACTTTC. It yields the protein CASSQEQGAGANVLTF.

The gene calls are TRBV12-3 or TRBV12-4 and TRBJ2-2; TRBD1 agrees at 8 bases. Losses at the gene ends were 6 bases for V and 1 base for J; bases not matched to a gene: 7. This CDR3 has 16 residues. CDR3 DNA sequence: TGTGCCAGCAGCCTTGGACAGGGACTGAACACCGGGGAGCTGTTTTTT. This codes for CASSLGQGLNTGELFF.

V gene TRBV28 combines with J gene TRBJ2-7, with D unclear. The CDR3 extends over 15 amino acids. V lost 1 base, J lost 4 bases, and 14 bases lay in between. Germline V CDR1 and CDR2: MDHEN, SYDVKM. This chain's CDR3 is CASSLSRRFSYEQYF. CDR3 DNA sequence: TGTGCCAGCAGTTTATCCCGCAGGTTTAGTTACGAGCAGTACTTC.

The V call is TRBV12-3 or TRBV12-4, the J call TRBJ2-2, with a tentative D call TRBD1 (6 bases). The CDR3 spans 15 residues. Trimming removed 7 bases at V and 4 bases at J, with 16 bases between. CDR3 region: CASTLRGASTGELFF. CDR3 coding DNA: TGTGCCAGCACTCTCAGGGGCGCATCCACCGGGGAGCTGTTTTTT.

This chain joins TRBV7-2 and TRBJ2-5; tentatively, D is TRBD1 or TRBD2 (6 bases each). Trimming left V 1 base short and J 5 bases short, with 14 bases between. Germline-derived CDR1 and CDR2 are SGHTA and FQGNSA. The CDR3 runs to 15 residues. The CDR3 DNA follows: TGTGCCAGCAGCTTAGACGGGCGAGGGGGGGAGACCCAGTACTTC. Amino acids: CASSLDGRGGETQYF.

This chain uses TRBV9 with TRBJ2-3; 8 nucleotides agree with TRBD1. This CDR3 is built from 15 residues. CDR1 and CDR2 (germline): SGDLS, YYNGEE. Trimming removed 3 bases from V and 3 bases from J; junction bases left unmatched: 6. In DNA form, the CDR3 reads TGTGCCAGCAGCGGCCGGACAGGGATTACAGATACGCAGTATTTT. Its protein product is CASSGRTGITDTQYF.

The chain combines TRBV27 with TRBJ1-2; D call uncertain. This CDR3 contains 14 residues. The ends were cut back, 2 bases at V and 8 bases at J, with 15 bases in the middle. The germline V gene has CDR1 MNHEY and CDR2 SMNVEV (reference sequence). The CDR3 DNA sequence: TGTGCCAGCAGTTTAGGCTCTCGAATCCCGGGCTACACCTTC. It is translated as CASSLGSRIPGYTF.

The chain recombines TRBV28 with TRBJ2-5; D is unresolved. The CDR3 length is 14 residues. Trimming took off 10 bases at V and 4 bases at J, with 19 bases between the two ends. CDR1 is MDHEN and CDR2 is SYDVKM in the germline V gene. The chain's CDR3 is CATTALGLRETQYF. CDR3 in DNA: TGTGCCACAACGGCCCTGGGCCTTCGAGAGACCCAGTACTTC.

This rearrangement joins TRBV28 to TRBJ2-7; 10 positions match TRBD1. The CDR3 runs to 14 residues. Germline lookup yields CDR1 MDHEN and CDR2 SYDVKM. Trimming cost V 2 bases and J 4 bases; bases outside gene matches: 2. This CDR3 reads CASSLRDRGYEQYF. For the CDR3, the DNA is TGTGCCAGCAGTTTAAGGGACAGGGGATACGAGCAGTACTTC.

The genes are TRBV20-1 and TRBJ2-2; perhaps TRBD2 as D (5 bases). Trimming cost V 2 bases and J 7 bases, with 11 bases left between them. The CDR3 is 13 amino acids. Germline assignment: CDR1 DFQATT and CDR2 SNEGSKA (reference sequence). For the CDR3, the DNA is TGCAGTGCTAGAAGCGGTCCTAGCGGGGAGCTGTTTTTT. Translation gives CSARSGPSGELFF.

The rearrangement joins TRBV6-2 or TRBV6-3 to TRBJ2-7, with D tentatively TRBD2 (6 bases). The CDR3 is made up of 14 amino acids. Trimming shortened V by 9 bases and J by 4 bases, and 19 bases separated the two germline ends. Looked up from germline, CDR1 is MNHEY and CDR2 is SVGEGT. The CDR3 bases are TGTGCCAGTCGATCAGGAGGGAGCGGATACGAGCAGTACTTC. Translated: CASRSGGSGYEQYF.

In nucleotides, the CDR3 is TGCGCCAGCAGTGCGAGCGGGACATTCGACACGCAGTATTTT. It is translated as CASSASGTFDTQYF. V usage is TRBV10-2 and J usage is TRBJ2-3, with TRBD2 as a possible D gene (7 bases). V was clipped by 4 bases and J by 9 bases, with 17 bases between them. Germline-derived CDR1 and CDR2 are WSHSY and SAAADI. The CDR3 runs to 14 residues.

This chain links TRBV20-1 with TRBJ2-7; weak D call: TRBD2 (6 bases). V gave up 0 bases and J gave up 7 bases, with 16 bases separating them. This CDR3 has 14 amino acids. CDR1 and CDR2 from the germline V gene are DFQATT and SNEGSKA (reference sequence). The CDR3: CSARDRRDPWEQYF. Here the CDR3 DNA reads TGCAGTGCTAGAGATAGGAGGGATCCATGGGAGCAGTACTTC.

The V gene is TRBV29-1, the J gene TRBJ2-5; possible D gene TRBD1, 6 bases. Trimming cost V 7 bases and J 2 bases, with 11 bases left between them. Per the germline V gene, CDR1 is SQVTM and CDR2 is ANQGSEA. The CDR3 length is 12 residues. As DNA, the CDR3 is TGCAGCGAGGGACACCTTCAAGAGACCCAGTACTTC. This encodes CSEGHLQETQYF.

The CDR3 region has the DNA TGTGCCACCAGCAGAGATTCGACCGGTTTCGGGGAGACCCAGTACTTC. This translates into CATSRDSTGFGETQYF. The genes are TRBV15 and TRBJ2-5; D uncertain. The germline gives CDR1 LNHNV, CDR2 YYDKDF (reference sequence). The CDR3 sequence is 16 residues long. Trimming removed 0 bases at V and 5 bases at J, with 16 bases between.

This rearrangement joins TRBV12-3 or TRBV12-4 to TRBJ2-1; D possibly corresponds to TRBD1 (6 bases). The CDR3 has 15 residues. V was shortened by 5 bases and J by 7 bases, with 18 bases between the two germline ends. The CDR3 sequence is CASSSRDTRRNEQFF. CDR3 DNA sequence: TGTGCCAGCAGTAGCCGGGACACAAGGAGGAATGAGCAGTTCTTC.